This TCR beta chain is drawn from a study of cytomegalovirus exposure and HLA in healthy donors. A multiplex PCR was run with 60 Vbeta primers and 13 Jbeta primers. TCRdb keeps only in-frame clones here, not all; method: immunoSEQ multiplex PCR. This specimen shows some 72,000 clones; the ten leading clones hold about 0.83%. Germline-derived CDR1 and CDR2 are SGHRS and YFSETQ. V dropped 3 bases and J dropped 3; count of bases not matched to a gene: 3. The CDR3 length is 15 residues. The chain employs TRBV5-1 and TRBJ2-2; TRBD1 matches at 9 bases. Sequencing was done on a sample of PBMCs. The clonotype originates from a boy between 10 and 17 years old in good health and CMV-seronegative. The CDR3 DNA sequence: TGCGCCAGCAGCTCCGGGACAGGGTACACCGGGGAGCTGTTTTTT. This codes for CASSSGTGYTGELFF.